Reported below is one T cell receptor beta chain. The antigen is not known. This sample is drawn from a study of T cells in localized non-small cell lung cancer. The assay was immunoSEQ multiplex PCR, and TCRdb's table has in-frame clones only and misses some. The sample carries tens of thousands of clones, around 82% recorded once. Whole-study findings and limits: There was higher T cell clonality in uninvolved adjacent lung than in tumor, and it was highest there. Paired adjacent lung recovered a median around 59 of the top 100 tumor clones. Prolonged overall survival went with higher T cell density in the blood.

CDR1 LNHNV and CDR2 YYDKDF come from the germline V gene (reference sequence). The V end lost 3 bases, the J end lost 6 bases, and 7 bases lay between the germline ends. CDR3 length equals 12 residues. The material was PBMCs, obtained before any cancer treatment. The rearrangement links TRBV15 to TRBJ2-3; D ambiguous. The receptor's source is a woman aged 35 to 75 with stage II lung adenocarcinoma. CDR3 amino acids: CATSSLGDTQYF. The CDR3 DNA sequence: TGTGCCACCAGCAGTTTGGGGGATACGCAGTATTTT.